This passage covers 8 T cell receptor beta chains from one sample sequenced in a study of blood T cell repertoires in COVID-19. Clones were sequenced by immunoSEQ multiplex PCR, and TCRdb holds only the in-frame ones, with some missing. Among about 350,000 clones listed, 87% were seen once. Source material: PBMCs or T cells enriched from blood (not recorded which). These receptors all stem from a young woman who had recovered from COVID-19.

This clone was seen only once. The chain has TRBV23-1 and TRBJ2-2, with 11 positions matching TRBD1. TRBV23-1 counts as an open reading frame of uncertain function. After removal of 7 bases from V and 6 bases from J, the junction contained 13 bases not matched to a gene. The CDR3 consists of 17 residues. The CDR3 protein is CASISSGTGGRAGELFF. CDR3 nucleotide sequence: TGCGCCAGCATATCCTCCGGGACAGGGGGTAGGGCCGGGGAGCTGTTTTTT.

This clone was seen once. This chain links TRBV2 with TRBJ1-1; TRBD1 agrees at 9 bases. The CDR3 has 15 residues. Germline trimming cut 4 bases from V and 2 bases from J; bases unmatched to any gene: 5. The germline V gene encodes CDR1 SNHLY and CDR2 FYNNEI. CDR3 protein: CASSGNRGPNTEAFF. In DNA, the CDR3 is TGTGCCAGCAGTGGAAACAGGGGGCCAAACACTGAAGCTTTCTTT.

This clone was picked up one time. This rearrangement joins TRBV27 to TRBJ2-5; 9 bases align to TRBD1. The CDR3 contains 14 residues. After removal of 6 bases from V and 5 bases from J, the junction contained 7 bases not matched to a gene. CDR1 is MNHEY, CDR2 SMNVEV, per germline (reference sequence). CDR3 loop: CASRRTGGQETQYF. For the CDR3, the DNA is TGTGCCAGCAGGCGTACAGGGGGCCAGGAGACCCAGTACTTC.

The gene calls are TRBV30 and TRBJ2-5; 7 bases map to TRBD2. Germline lookup yields CDR1 GTSNPN and CDR2 SVGIG (reference sequence). The V segment lost 5 bases and the J segment 5 bases; nucleotides outside the gene matches: 5. The CDR3 is made up of 12 amino acids. DNA of the CDR3: TGTGCCTGGGAGCGGGGAACGGAGACCCAGTACTTC. This encodes CAWERGTETQYF.

The V and J genes are TRBV18 and TRBJ1-2, with 7 bases aligning to TRBD1. The CDR3 has 15 residues. With V trimmed by 2 bases and J by 1 base, 4 bases remained unmatched. In germline, CDR1 is KGHSH, CDR2 LQKENI. The CDR3 region is CASSPSTGVNYGYTF. Written as DNA, the CDR3 is TGTGCCAGCTCACCAAGTACAGGGGTTAACTATGGCTACACCTTC.

The chain couples TRBV5-8 to TRBJ2-6, with D perhaps TRBD1 (6 bases). This CDR3 is built from 15 residues. Germline V gene sequence: CDR1 SGHTS, CDR2 YDEGEE. The V end was cut by 4 bases, the J end by 2 bases, with 10 bases between. The CDR3 DNA reads as TGTGCCAGCAGCCCAAACAGGGCTGGGGCCAACGTCCTGACTTTC. Translation: CASSPNRAGANVLTF.

V and J are TRBV4-3 and TRBJ2-2; D is unresolved. Germline V CDR1 and CDR2: LGHNA, YSLEER. The CDR3 runs 14 residues. The germline V and J ends were trimmed by 0 bases and 6 bases, with 8 bases remaining between them. CDR3 in amino acids: CASSQEYRAGELFF. The CDR3 coding sequence is TGCGCCAGCAGCCAAGAATACCGGGCCGGGGAGCTGTTTTTT.

The J gene is TRBJ1-5, the V gene TRBV18, with D maybe TRBD1 (5 bases). The CDR3 has 14 residues. V lost 5 bases, J lost 10 bases, and 18 bases lay in between. Germline V CDR1 and CDR2: KGHSH, LQKENI. DNA of the CDR3: TGTGCCAGCTCAGCCCGCGGGACTCTTTTACCCCAGCATTTT. Amino acids: CASSARGTLLPQHF.